One and the same sample provided the 13 T cell receptor beta chains below, sequenced in a study of OX40 agonist ivuxolimab in advanced cancers. Sequencing was performed with immunoSEQ multiplex PCR; in TCRdb, only in-frame clones are kept and a portion is missing. The table has more than 75,000 clones, 86% seen once; the top ten hold around 0.94%. Sequences were derived from CD4+ or CD8+ T cells sorted from blood, sampled in a trial of the OX40 agonist ivuxolimab. The source is an adult with an advanced solid tumor such as melanoma, head and neck, liver or kidney cancer.

This chain uses TRBV7-9 with TRBJ1-1; D is unresolved. This CDR3 has 11 amino acids. V lost 5 bases and J 6 bases, leaving 7 bases between the germline ends. Germline CDR1 is SEHNR and CDR2 is FQNEAQ (reference sequence). Here the CDR3 reads CASSPWAEAFF. The CDR3 DNA sequence: TGTGCCAGCAGCCCCTGGGCTGAAGCTTTCTTT.

This clone was detected only a few times. The chain links TRBV7-3 to TRBJ2-6; D is unresolved. CDR1 is SGHTA and CDR2 is FQGTGA in the germline V gene. Deletions cut 5 bases from V and 0 bases from J, with 11 bases between. The CDR3 totals 16 residues. CDR3 sequence (DNA): TGTGCCAGCAGCCTCGGGCCTTCCTCTGGGGCCAACGTCCTGACTTTC. Amino acid sequence: CASSLGPSSGANVLTF.

The chain has TRBV2 and TRBJ2-2, with a weak D call TRBD1 (6 bases). Germline V gives CDR1 SNHLY, CDR2 FYNNEI. CDR3 length equals 13 residues. Trimming left V 6 bases short and J 11 bases short, with 16 bases between. The CDR3 spells CASRGPGVRELFF. As DNA, the CDR3 is TGTGCCAGCAGGGGACCAGGGGTACGAGAGCTGTTTTTT. The variable domain in full, with the rest retrieved from reference TRBV2 and TRBJ2-2, is EPEVTQTPSHQVTQMGQEVILRCVPISNHLYFYWYRQILGQKVEFLVSFYNNEISEKSEIFDDQFSVERPDGSNFTLKIRSTKLEDSAMYFCASRGPGVRELFFGEGSRLTVL.

In this sample, this clone turned up a few times. The CDR3 loop is CASQGSNQPQHF. The CDR3 DNA follows: TGTGCCAGCCAGGGGAGCAATCAGCCCCAGCATTTT. The genes are TRBV6-6 and TRBJ1-5; a weak D match, TRBD1 (6 bases). The ends were cut back, 8 bases at V and 1 base at J, with 6 bases in the middle. Germline-derived CDR1 and CDR2 are MNHNY and SVGAGI (reference sequence). This CDR3 has 12 amino acids.

The CDR3, as DNA: TGTGCCAGCAGCGTGGCAGGGGGAATTAATGAAAAACTGTTTTTT. Amino acids: CASSVAGGINEKLFF. The J gene is TRBJ1-4, the V gene TRBV9; 7 nucleotides match TRBD1. CDR3 length equals 15 residues. Germline-derived CDR1 and CDR2 are SGDLS and YYNGEE. V dropped 2 bases and J dropped 4; count of bases not matched to a gene: 5.

The chain recombines TRBV2 with TRBJ2-5; TRBD2 matches 7 bases. The CDR3 loop spans 15 amino acids. V lost 2 bases to trimming and J lost 1 base; unmatched junction nucleotides: 4. Per germline, CDR1 SNHLY and CDR2 FYNNEI. The CDR3 sequence: CASSESASGQETQYF. In DNA, the CDR3 is TGTGCCAGCAGTGAATCGGCTAGCGGCCAAGAGACCCAGTACTTC.

The V gene is TRBV7-2, the J gene TRBJ1-2; no clear D gene. Trimming pared 5 bases from V and 0 bases from J, leaving 7 bases between. The CDR3 spans 13 residues. Germline assignment: CDR1 SGHTA and CDR2 FQGNSA. The CDR3 protein is CASSPGPNYGYTF. Written as DNA, the CDR3 is TGTGCCAGCAGCCCGGGCCCTAACTATGGCTACACCTTC.

V gene TRBV18 combines with J gene TRBJ2-5; 8 bases fit TRBD1. Germline assignment: CDR1 KGHSH and CDR2 LQKENI. Trimming removed 3 bases from V and 4 bases from J; junction bases left unmatched: 7. This CDR3 contains 15 residues. CDR3 sequence (DNA): TGTGCCAGCTCACCCCCGTCAGGGGGCCGAGAGACCCAGTACTTC. Translation: CASSPPSGGRETQYF.

In this sample, this clone turned up many times. This rearrangement joins TRBV2 to TRBJ1-4; 7 bases agree with TRBD1. Germline trimming cut 7 bases from V and 5 bases from J; bases unmatched to any gene: 7. The CDR3 has 14 amino acids. Germline-derived CDR1 and CDR2 are SNHLY and FYNNEI. DNA of the CDR3: TGTGCCAGCATCCTCGGGACAGAGAATGAAAAACTGTTTTTT. This gives the protein CASILGTENEKLFF.

This chain uses TRBV6-1 with TRBJ1-2, with a tentative D call TRBD1 (5 bases). The CDR3 consists of 12 residues. Germline assignment: CDR1 MNHNS and CDR2 SASEGT. The CDR3 is CAIGLGLYGYTF. For the CDR3, the DNA is TGTGCTATAGGACTGGGACTCTATGGCTACACCTTC.

V is TRBV5-6 and J is TRBJ2-3; 8 bases are a match to TRBD2. The CDR3 loop spans 15 amino acids. Per germline, CDR1 SGHDT and CDR2 YYEEEE. The J segment lost 0 bases and the V segment lost 6 bases, leaving 6 bases of the junction unmatched. CDR3 sequence reads: CASTSSGGSTDTQYF. The CDR3 coding sequence is TGTGCCAGCACCTCCTCGGGAGGGAGCACAGATACGCAGTATTTT.

The chain uses TRBV11-2 and TRBJ2-5, with 11 bases lining up with TRBD2. CDR1 SGHAT and CDR2 FQNNGV come from the germline V gene. The CDR3 runs 14 residues. After removal of 6 bases from V and 5 bases from J, the junction contained 5 bases not matched to a gene. The CDR3: CASRPTSGSETQYF. CDR3 in DNA: TGTGCCAGCAGGCCCACTAGCGGGAGTGAGACCCAGTACTTC. The entire variable domain, with the rest obtained from reference TRBV11-2 and TRBJ2-5, is as follows: EAGVAQSPRYKIIEKRQSVAFWCNPISGHATLYWYQQILGQGPKLLIQFQNNGVVDDSQLPKDRFSAERLKGVDSTLKIQPAKLEDSAVYLCASRPTSGSETQYFGPGTRLLVL.

The J gene is TRBJ1-5, the V gene TRBV15; D gene ambiguous. The CDR3 has 18 residues. V was pared by 0 bases and J by 0 bases, with 15 bases between. CDR1 is LNHNV and CDR2 is YYDKDF in the germline V gene (reference sequence). In nucleotides, the CDR3 is TGTGCCACCAGCAGAGAAGTGGGTCTCAGACTTAGCAATCAGCCCCAGCATTTT. As protein: CATSREVGLRLSNQPQHF.